The 24 T cell receptor beta chains below were found in one sample sequenced in a study of cytomegalovirus exposure and HLA in healthy donors. 60 Vbeta and 13 Jbeta primers were used in PCR. The table came from immunoSEQ multiplex PCR; TCRdb's copy has only in-frame clones and leaves some out. The profile shows some 200,000 clones, roughly four fifths of them singletons. Sequencing used PBMCs. The receptors derive from a man between 45 and 60 years old in good health and CMV-seronegative.

The chain employs TRBV5-1 and TRBJ1-2; TRBD1 aligns across 9 bases. The germline CDR1 and CDR2 sequences are SGHRS and YFSETQ. Trimming took 3 bases from V and 3 from J; bases not matched to a gene: 3. This CDR3 is 14 amino acids long. The CDR3, as DNA: TGCGCCAGCAGCTCGAGGACAGGGGACTATGGCTACACCTTC. As protein: CASSSRTGDYGYTF.

J is TRBJ2-2 and V is TRBV28, with D perhaps matching TRBD1 (5 bases). In germline, CDR1 is MDHEN, CDR2 SYDVKM. The CDR3 is 14 residues long. V was shortened by 5 bases and J by 4 bases, with 11 bases between the two germline ends. The CDR3 is CASSVGHATGELFF. The CDR3 DNA sequence: TGTGCCAGCAGTGTCGGACACGCCACCGGGGAGCTGTTTTTT. The variable domain in full, completed from reference TRBV28 and TRBJ2-2, reads DVKVTQSSRYLVKRTGEKVFLECVQDMDHENMFWYRQDPGLGLRLIYFSYDVKMKEKGDIPEGYSVSREKKERFSLILESASTNQTSMYLCASSVGHATGELFFGEGSRLTVL.

V and J are TRBV9 and TRBJ1-2; possibly TRBD1 for D (6 bases). Germline V CDR1 and CDR2: SGDLS, YYNGEE. With 2 bases removed from V and 8 bases from J, the gap between germline ends came to 19 bases. There are 15 residues in the CDR3. The CDR3 spells CASSVAAGTWSGYTF. For the CDR3, the DNA is TGTGCCAGCAGCGTCGCCGCCGGGACATGGTCGGGCTACACCTTC.

This chain uses TRBV7-2 with TRBJ2-2; D is undetermined. The CDR3 is 15 amino acids. Germline assignment: CDR1 SGHTA and CDR2 FQGNSA. V was clipped by 1 base and J by 7 bases, with 13 bases between them. CDR3 amino acids: CASSLGAGTNGELFF. Written as DNA, the CDR3 is TGTGCCAGCAGCTTAGGGGCAGGAACAAACGGGGAGCTGTTTTTT.

This sequence joins TRBV4-3 and TRBJ2-3; 9 bases fit TRBD2. The CDR3 totals 17 residues. J gave up 2 bases and V 0 bases, and 6 bases lay outside the gene matches. Germline assignment: CDR1 LGHNA and CDR2 YSLEER. CDR3 sequence reads: CASSQDTSGRPTDTQYF. DNA of the CDR3: TGCGCCAGCAGCCAAGATACGAGCGGGAGGCCCACAGATACGCAGTATTTT.

The V call is TRBV19, the J call TRBJ2-5; D gene unclear. Trimming left V 5 bases short and J 4 bases short, with 17 bases between. The CDR3 totals 15 residues. The germline V gene has CDR1 LNHDA and CDR2 SQIVND (reference sequence). This CDR3 reads CASSPLLRRGETQYF. In DNA form, the CDR3 reads TGTGCCAGTAGTCCACTACTACGCCGCGGAGAGACCCAGTACTTC.

The chain joins TRBV18 to TRBJ2-7; no firm D call. This CDR3 spans 14 amino acids. Trimming took off 3 bases at V and 5 bases at J, with 14 bases between the two ends. The germline gives CDR1 KGHSH, CDR2 LQKENI. CDR3 sequence: CASSPVGPANEQYF. The CDR3 DNA is TGTGCCAGCTCACCCGTTGGGCCGGCAAACGAGCAGTACTTC.

The CDR3 bases are TGTGCTAGCGCCCTTCTAGCGGGAACCGGGGAGCTGTTTTTT. This gives the protein CASALLAGTGELFF. This chain links TRBV12-5 with TRBJ2-2; 9 bases match TRBD2. The ends lost 9 bases at V and 5 bases at J; junction bases unmatched: 7. CDR3 length: 14 residues. The germline CDR1 and CDR2 sequences are LGHNT and FRNRAP.

The sample holds one count of this clone. The chain employs TRBV14 and TRBJ2-1, with 9 nucleotides matching TRBD1. CDR1 is SGHDN, CDR2 FVKESK, per germline. The V gene end was trimmed by 0 bases and the J gene end by 3 bases; junction bases not matched to a gene: 6. This CDR3 spans 17 amino acids. CDR3 coding DNA: TGTGCCAGCAGCCAAGAACTGGGGACAGGGTACTACAATGAGCAGTTCTTC. Protein sequence: CASSQELGTGYYNEQFF. Combining the CDR3 with reference TRBV14 and TRBJ2-1 gives the whole variable domain EAGVTQFPSHSVIEKGQTVTLRCDPISGHDNLYWYRRVMGKEIKFLLHFVKESKQDESGMPNNRFLAERTGGTYSTLKVQPAELEDSGVYFCASSQELGTGYYNEQFFGPGTRLTVL.

This rearrangement joins TRBV7-3 to TRBJ2-7, with 8 bases fitting TRBD2. The trim removed 5 bases at V and 4 bases at J, leaving 13 bases unmatched. This CDR3 has 16 residues. CDR1 and CDR2 (germline): SGHTA, FQGTGA. CDR3 sequence reads: CASSPRGSGSSYEQYF. CDR3 coding DNA: TGTGCCAGCAGCCCGAGGGGGAGCGGGAGTTCGTACGAGCAGTACTTC.

This clone showed up just a few times. The chain couples TRBV9 to TRBJ2-1, with D possibly TRBD2 on 5 matching bases. CDR1 is SGDLS and CDR2 is YYNGEE in the germline V gene. V was shortened by 0 bases and J by 4 bases, with 11 bases between the two germline ends. The CDR3 sequence is 15 residues long. The CDR3 DNA follows: TGTGCCAGCAGCGTAGACCCCGGGGAATACAATGAGCAGTTCTTC. Amino acids: CASSVDPGEYNEQFF.

This chain links TRBV10-2 with TRBJ2-5; TRBD2 matches at 12 bases. The germline V gene has CDR1 WSHSY and CDR2 SAAADI. V lost 7 bases to trimming and J lost 5 bases; unmatched junction nucleotides: 8. The CDR3 has 15 amino acids. For the CDR3, the DNA is TGCGCCAGCACTTCGACTAGCGGGGGTTTGGAGACCCAGTACTTC. It encodes CASTSTSGGLETQYF.

This sequence joins TRBV6-1 and TRBJ2-2; D might be TRBD1 (5 bases). The germline V gene encodes CDR1 MNHNS and CDR2 SASEGT. The CDR3 runs 17 residues. V lost 1 base and J lost 3, with 15 bases in between. The CDR3 sequence is CASSEVGRGTYTGELFF. CDR3 nucleotide sequence: TGTGCCAGCAGTGAAGTGGGTAGGGGCACGTACACCGGGGAGCTGTTTTTT.

This chain links TRBV4-2 with TRBJ1-2; TRBD1 agrees at 8 bases. There are 16 residues in the CDR3. Losses at the gene ends were 5 bases for V and 2 bases for J; bases not matched to a gene: 10. The germline V gene encodes CDR1 LGHNA and CDR2 YNFKEQ. Written as DNA, the CDR3 is TGTGCCAGCAGCGGGTTTGGACAGGGCACAAACTATGGCTACACCTTC. Translated, it gives CASSGFGQGTNYGYTF.

This clone was seen a handful of times. The genes are TRBV6-6 and TRBJ2-3, with D possibly being TRBD2 (6 bases). Germline V gene data show CDR1 as MNHNY and CDR2 as SVGAGI (reference sequence). V lost 2 bases to trimming and J lost 0 bases, with 9 bases between them. This CDR3 contains 15 residues. DNA for the CDR3: TGTGCCAGCAGTTACCGGCGGGGAAGCACAGATACGCAGTATTTT. It is translated as CASSYRRGSTDTQYF.

This clone has a single count. This chain uses TRBV4-2 with TRBJ2-2; D remains ambiguous. The CDR3 is 16 amino acids. Looked up from germline, CDR1 is LGHNA and CDR2 is YNFKEQ. V gave up 0 bases and J gave up 6 bases, with 14 bases separating them. CDR3 in DNA: TGTGCCAGCAGCCAAGATTCGAGAGGCCATTCCGGGGAGCTGTTTTTT. This translates into CASSQDSRGHSGELFF.

The chain links TRBV30 to TRBJ1-4; tentatively, D is TRBD1 (5 bases). Trimming stripped 4 bases from V and 4 bases from J, with 7 bases between. The length of the CDR3 is 12 residues. Germline lookup yields CDR1 GTSNPN and CDR2 SVGIG (reference sequence). This CDR3 reads CAWTRVNEKLFF. The DNA for the CDR3 is TGTGCCTGGACCAGGGTTAATGAAAAACTGTTTTTT.

This chain connects TRBV27 to TRBJ1-1, with a possible D match to TRBD1 (6 bases). V shed 5 bases and J shed 3 bases, with 25 bases lying between them. This CDR3 is 18 amino acids long. Per the germline V gene, CDR1 is MNHEY and CDR2 is SMNVEV (reference sequence). The CDR3 reads CASSLLTGTGGKDTEAFF. CDR3 nucleotide sequence: TGTGCCAGCAGTCTATTAACAGGGACGGGGGGAAAGGACACTGAAGCTTTCTTT.

This rearrangement joins TRBV30 to TRBJ2-1; the D gene is possibly TRBD2 (6 bases). Germline V gives CDR1 GTSNPN, CDR2 SVGIG (reference sequence). CDR3 size: 14 residues. With 5 bases removed from V and 0 bases from J, the gap between germline ends came to 11 bases. The DNA of the CDR3 is TGTGCCTGGGGGGACTGGAGCTCCTACAATGAGCAGTTCTTC. Amino acid sequence: CAWGDWSSYNEQFF.

The chain recombines TRBV29-1 with TRBJ2-1; 9 bases fit TRBD2. The CDR3 totals 17 residues. Germline trimming cut 6 bases from V and 4 bases from J; bases unmatched to any gene: 16. Per the germline V gene, CDR1 is SQVTM and CDR2 is ANQGSEA. The DNA of the CDR3 is TGCAGCGTAGCTGGGCGCGGGAGGGCCTCTCGATACAATGAGCAGTTCTTC. Its translation is CSVAGRGRASRYNEQFF.

The chain couples TRBV5-1 to TRBJ1-1, with D tentatively TRBD1 (5 bases). The length of the CDR3 is 14 residues. The V gene's germline CDR1 is SGHRS and CDR2 YFSETQ. The V end was cut by 4 bases, the J end by 1 base, with 11 bases between. CDR3 protein: CASSQGLQNTEAFF. As DNA, the CDR3 is TGCGCCAGCAGCCAGGGACTGCAGAACACTGAAGCTTTCTTT.

The chain has TRBV25-1 and TRBJ1-6, with TRBD1 matching over 7 bases. The CDR3 loop spans 14 amino acids. V dropped 6 bases and J dropped 7; count of bases not matched to a gene: 6. Germline V gene data show CDR1 as MGHDK and CDR2 as SYGVNS. The chain's CDR3 is CASRMGQSNSPLHF. For the CDR3, the DNA is TGTGCCAGCAGGATGGGACAGAGCAATTCACCCCTCCACTTT.

This chain joins TRBV14 and TRBJ2-7, with D unclear. The CDR3 has 15 residues. Germline CDR1 and CDR2: SGHDN and FVKESK. Trimming left V 0 bases short and J 7 bases short, with 16 bases between. As DNA, the CDR3 is TGTGCCAGCAGCCAAGATCTAAGCCTCTCGAGAGAGCAGTACTTC. Protein: CASSQDLSLSREQYF.

This chain links TRBV2 with TRBJ1-2; D is unresolved. The CDR3 is made up of 13 amino acids. V dropped 4 bases and J dropped 7 bases, with 13 bases sitting between them. The germline CDR1 and CDR2 sequences are SNHLY and FYNNEI. The CDR3 is CASSGRGIGGYTF. Written as DNA, the CDR3 is TGTGCCAGCAGTGGCCGGGGAATTGGTGGCTACACCTTC.